The rows below give T cell receptor beta chains drawn from one sample of a study of beta chain features in type 1 diabetes. Profiling relied on immunoSEQ multiplex PCR, and the TCRdb table lists in-frame clones only, not all of them. There are approximately 140,000 clones in the sample; 6.9% occur only once, and approximately 1.4% lies in the top ten. The specimen sequenced was central memory CD4+ T cells from blood. The origin of the receptors is a woman aged 25 to 39 in good health. The CDR3 runs from the conserved cysteine through the conserved F or W. Each record gives: J gene, CDR3 length, V gene, clone size, D gene, CDR3 DNA, CDR3 protein. The D gene is left open where the match is weak. Size is omitted from some rows. Given values are once, few, many or a class for expanded clones.

j_call: TRBJ2-7
cdr3_length: 12
v_call: TRBV27
clone_size: NA
d_call: NA
cdr3_nt: TGTGCCAGCAGGGGCCGCGCGCCGGAGCAGTACTTC
cdr3_aa: CASRGRAPEQYF

j_call: TRBJ2-5
cdr3_length: 14
v_call: TRBV18
clone_size: few
d_call: NA
cdr3_nt: TGTGCCAGCTCACCCCGGGACACAAAAGAGACCCAGTACTTC
cdr3_aa: CASSPRDTKETQYF

j_call: TRBJ2-1
cdr3_length: 15
v_call: TRBV7-2
clone_size: few
d_call: TRBD2
cdr3_nt: TGTGCCAGCAGCCGTAGCGGGAGGGCCTACAATGAGCAGTTCTTC
cdr3_aa: CASSRSGRAYNEQFF

j_call: TRBJ1-1
cdr3_length: 15
v_call: TRBV30
clone_size: few
d_call: NA
cdr3_nt: TGTGCCTGGAGTGTACAGGGTGGGTTCATCACTGAAGCTTTCTTT
cdr3_aa: CAWSVQGGFITEAFF

j_call: TRBJ2-1
cdr3_length: 14
v_call: TRBV7-2
clone_size: NA
d_call: TRBD1
cdr3_nt: TGTGCCAGCAGCTTCCCGGGACAGTACAATGAGCAGTTCTTC
cdr3_aa: CASSFPGQYNEQFF

j_call: TRBJ2-4
cdr3_length: 15
v_call: TRBV19
clone_size: few
d_call: NA
cdr3_nt: TGTGCCAGTAGTATAAATGCGGGGTCCAAAAACATTCAGTACTTC
cdr3_aa: CASSINAGSKNIQYF

j_call: TRBJ1-5
cdr3_length: 14
v_call: TRBV6-5
clone_size: few
d_call: NA
cdr3_nt: TGTGCCAGCAGCCCCCCAGGGTACAATCAGCCCCAGCATTTT
cdr3_aa: CASSPPGYNQPQHF

j_call: TRBJ2-2
cdr3_length: 13
v_call: TRBV11-2
clone_size: NA
d_call: TRBD1
cdr3_nt: TGTGCCAGCAGCCTCGACAGGGCCCGGGAGCTGTTTTTT
cdr3_aa: CASSLDRARELFF

j_call: TRBJ1-4
cdr3_length: 15
v_call: TRBV4-3
clone_size: NA
d_call: NA
cdr3_nt: TGCGCCAGCAGCCAAGATCTGGGTGACAGTGAAAAACTGTTTTTT
cdr3_aa: CASSQDLGDSEKLFF

j_call: TRBJ2-7
cdr3_length: 14
v_call: TRBV6-1
clone_size: few
d_call: NA
cdr3_nt: TGTGCCAGCAGTGATTCGTTAGAGGGCGACGAGCAGTACTTC
cdr3_aa: CASSDSLEGDEQYF

j_call: TRBJ2-5
cdr3_length: 15
v_call: TRBV7-9
clone_size: few
d_call: NA
cdr3_nt: TGTGCCAGCAGCATATCGGGAAACTACCAAGAGACCCAGTACTTC
cdr3_aa: CASSISGNYQETQYF

j_call: TRBJ2-3
cdr3_length: 16
v_call: TRBV4-3
clone_size: few
d_call: TRBD2
cdr3_nt: TGCGCCAGCAGCCAAGAATTGGCGGGAGGCACAGATACGCAGTATTTT
cdr3_aa: CASSQELAGGTDTQYF

j_call: TRBJ2-5
cdr3_length: 15
v_call: TRBV6-6
clone_size: NA
d_call: NA
cdr3_nt: TGTGCCAGCAGTCGGCGCGGAGGCCCGCAAGAGACCCAGTACTTC
cdr3_aa: CASSRRGGPQETQYF

j_call: TRBJ2-1
cdr3_length: 13
v_call: TRBV11-2
clone_size: few
d_call: TRBD2
cdr3_nt: TGTGCCAGCAGTTTTCCGGGAGGGTATGAGCAGTTCTTC
cdr3_aa: CASSFPGGYEQFF

j_call: TRBJ2-5
cdr3_length: 16
v_call: TRBV6-6
clone_size: NA
d_call: TRBD1
cdr3_nt: TGTGCCAGCAGTTTCAACAGGGGGAGAGGGCAAGAGACCCAGTACTTC
cdr3_aa: CASSFNRGRGQETQYF

j_call: TRBJ2-7
cdr3_length: 16
v_call: TRBV4-2
clone_size: few
d_call: TRBD2
cdr3_nt: TGTGCCAGCAGCCAAGACCTAGCGGGAGTGGGATACGAGCAGTACTTC
cdr3_aa: CASSQDLAGVGYEQYF

j_call: TRBJ2-2
cdr3_length: 14
v_call: TRBV11-2
clone_size: few
d_call: NA
cdr3_nt: TGTGCCAGCAGCTTAATCCAGGGTACCGGGGAGCTGTTTTTT
cdr3_aa: CASSLIQGTGELFF

j_call: TRBJ2-2
cdr3_length: 14
v_call: TRBV12-5
clone_size: NA
d_call: TRBD1
cdr3_nt: TGTGCTAGTGGTCCGGGACAGGGCGCCGGGGAGCTGTTTTTT
cdr3_aa: CASGPGQGAGELFF

j_call: TRBJ2-5
cdr3_length: 13
v_call: TRBV29-1
clone_size: many
d_call: NA
cdr3_nt: TGCAGCGTCCGGGAGACGGCGCAAGAGACCCAGTACTTC
cdr3_aa: CSVRETAQETQYF

j_call: TRBJ1-1
cdr3_length: 14
v_call: TRBV9
clone_size: few
d_call: NA
cdr3_nt: TGTGCCAGCAGCGCCGGGGGTGGAGGGGTTGAAGCTTTCTTT
cdr3_aa: CASSAGGGGVEAFF

j_call: TRBJ2-7
cdr3_length: 19
v_call: TRBV28
clone_size: NA
d_call: NA
cdr3_nt: TGTGCCAGCAGTCACTCAGACTACCTCGGGCGACGGATCTCCTACGAGCAGTACTTC
cdr3_aa: CASSHSDYLGRRISYEQYF

j_call: TRBJ1-2
cdr3_length: 14
v_call: TRBV30
clone_size: many
d_call: NA
cdr3_nt: TGTGCCGGGAGAAGCCGGGATCCTAACTATGGCTACACCTTC
cdr3_aa: CAGRSRDPNYGYTF

j_call: TRBJ1-1
cdr3_length: 15
v_call: TRBV10-3
clone_size: few
d_call: NA
cdr3_nt: TGTGCCATCAGTGAGTCTCGGGTCGTCCCCGCCGGAGCTTTCTTT
cdr3_aa: CAISESRVVPAGAFF

j_call: TRBJ2-1
cdr3_length: 16
v_call: TRBV2
clone_size: few
d_call: TRBD2
cdr3_nt: TGTGCCAGCAGTGAGTTAGCGGGAGCGGGGTACAATGAGCAGTTCTTC
cdr3_aa: CASSELAGAGYNEQFF

j_call: TRBJ2-3
cdr3_length: 16
v_call: TRBV30
clone_size: few
d_call: TRBD2
cdr3_nt: TGTGCCTGGTCCCCGGGACTAGCGGGATACACAGATACGCAGTATTTT
cdr3_aa: CAWSPGLAGYTDTQYF

j_call: TRBJ1-4
cdr3_length: 15
v_call: TRBV7-9
clone_size: many
d_call: NA
cdr3_nt: TGTGCCAGCAGCCTACAGGTTACGGATAATGAAAAACTGTTTTTT
cdr3_aa: CASSLQVTDNEKLFF

j_call: TRBJ2-5
cdr3_length: 16
v_call: TRBV29-1
clone_size: NA
d_call: TRBD2
cdr3_nt: TGCAGCGCCACAATAGGGCGGGAGGGCCTACGGGAGACCCAGTACTTC
cdr3_aa: CSATIGREGLRETQYF

j_call: TRBJ2-5
cdr3_length: 14
v_call: TRBV5-8
clone_size: few
d_call: TRBD2
cdr3_nt: TGTGCCAGCAGCGGAGGACTAGCGGGAGAGACCCAGTACTTC
cdr3_aa: CASSGGLAGETQYF

j_call: TRBJ2-7
cdr3_length: 14
v_call: TRBV6-1
clone_size: NA
d_call: TRBD2
cdr3_nt: TGTGCCAGCAGTTGGACTAGCGGTCCCTACGAGCAGTACTTC
cdr3_aa: CASSWTSGPYEQYF

j_call: TRBJ2-1
cdr3_length: 17
v_call: TRBV11-2
clone_size: many
d_call: NA
cdr3_nt: TGTGCCAGCAGCTTAGATAGGGCGGGCCGCTCCTACAATGAGCAGTTCTTC
cdr3_aa: CASSLDRAGRSYNEQFF

j_call: TRBJ2-7
cdr3_length: 16
v_call: TRBV4-3
clone_size: many
d_call: TRBD2
cdr3_nt: TGCGCCAGCAGCCAAGTCGCGGGAGGGCCTACCTACGAGCAGTACTTC
cdr3_aa: CASSQVAGGPTYEQYF

j_call: TRBJ2-5
cdr3_length: 15
v_call: TRBV2
clone_size: NA
d_call: TRBD1
cdr3_nt: TGTGCCAGCAGTGAACCCCGGACAGGGCTGGAGACCCAGTACTTC
cdr3_aa: CASSEPRTGLETQYF

j_call: TRBJ1-2
cdr3_length: 15
v_call: TRBV5-4
clone_size: few
d_call: TRBD1
cdr3_nt: TGTGCCAGCAGCTTGGGGACAGGGGGGGAGTATGGCTACACCTTC
cdr3_aa: CASSLGTGGEYGYTF

j_call: TRBJ1-2
cdr3_length: 12
v_call: TRBV29-1
clone_size: many
d_call: NA
cdr3_nt: TGCAGCGTCGCAACCGACTTCTATGGCTACACCTTC
cdr3_aa: CSVATDFYGYTF

j_call: TRBJ2-5
cdr3_length: 13
v_call: TRBV29-1
clone_size: many
d_call: TRBD1
cdr3_nt: TGCAGCGCACACCCAGGGGGCGAAGAGACCCAGTACTTC
cdr3_aa: CSAHPGGEETQYF

j_call: TRBJ1-1
cdr3_length: 14
v_call: TRBV6-1
clone_size: NA
d_call: NA
cdr3_nt: TGTGCCAGCAGTGATCGGGGGGCGGCCACTGAAGCTTTCTTT
cdr3_aa: CASSDRGAATEAFF

j_call: TRBJ2-7
cdr3_length: 15
v_call: TRBV18
clone_size: NA
d_call: TRBD1
cdr3_nt: TGTGCCAGCTCAGCTACGGGACAGGGGGCGGGCGAGCAGTACTTC
cdr3_aa: CASSATGQGAGEQYF

j_call: TRBJ2-2
cdr3_length: 16
v_call: TRBV11-3
clone_size: NA
d_call: TRBD1
cdr3_nt: TGTGCCAGCAGCTTGACCGGGACAGTTAACACCGGGGAGCTGTTTTTT
cdr3_aa: CASSLTGTVNTGELFF

j_call: TRBJ2-2
cdr3_length: 17
v_call: TRBV7-2
clone_size: NA
d_call: TRBD2
cdr3_nt: TGTGCCAGCAGCTTAGAGTCCCTAGCGGGACGGGTCGGGGAGCTGTTTTTT
cdr3_aa: CASSLESLAGRVGELFF

j_call: TRBJ2-7
cdr3_length: 15
v_call: TRBV7-2
clone_size: many
d_call: NA
cdr3_nt: TGTGCCAGCAGCCCCGACCGGGTCCGGGGGAACGAGCAGTACTTC
cdr3_aa: CASSPDRVRGNEQYF

j_call: TRBJ2-3
cdr3_length: 14
v_call: TRBV18
clone_size: NA
d_call: TRBD2
cdr3_nt: TGTGCCAGCTCACGAACTAGCGGTGGGGATACGCAGTATTTT
cdr3_aa: CASSRTSGGDTQYF

j_call: TRBJ1-2
cdr3_length: 13
v_call: TRBV7-9
clone_size: few
d_call: NA
cdr3_nt: TGTGCCAGCAGCTTAGCGGGGCCCGATGGCTACACCTTC
cdr3_aa: CASSLAGPDGYTF

j_call: TRBJ2-3
cdr3_length: 15
v_call: TRBV5-6
clone_size: few
d_call: NA
cdr3_nt: TGTGCCAGCAGCTTGTTTCAGACTAGCACAGATACGCAGTATTTT
cdr3_aa: CASSLFQTSTDTQYF

j_call: TRBJ1-2
cdr3_length: 15
v_call: TRBV19
clone_size: NA
d_call: NA
cdr3_nt: TGTGCCAGTAGTACCACGACGACATTTAACTATGGCTACACCTTC
cdr3_aa: CASSTTTTFNYGYTF

j_call: TRBJ2-1
cdr3_length: 11
v_call: TRBV4-3
clone_size: NA
d_call: NA
cdr3_nt: TGCGCCAGCAGCCAAGCGAATGAGCAGTTCTTC
cdr3_aa: CASSQANEQFF